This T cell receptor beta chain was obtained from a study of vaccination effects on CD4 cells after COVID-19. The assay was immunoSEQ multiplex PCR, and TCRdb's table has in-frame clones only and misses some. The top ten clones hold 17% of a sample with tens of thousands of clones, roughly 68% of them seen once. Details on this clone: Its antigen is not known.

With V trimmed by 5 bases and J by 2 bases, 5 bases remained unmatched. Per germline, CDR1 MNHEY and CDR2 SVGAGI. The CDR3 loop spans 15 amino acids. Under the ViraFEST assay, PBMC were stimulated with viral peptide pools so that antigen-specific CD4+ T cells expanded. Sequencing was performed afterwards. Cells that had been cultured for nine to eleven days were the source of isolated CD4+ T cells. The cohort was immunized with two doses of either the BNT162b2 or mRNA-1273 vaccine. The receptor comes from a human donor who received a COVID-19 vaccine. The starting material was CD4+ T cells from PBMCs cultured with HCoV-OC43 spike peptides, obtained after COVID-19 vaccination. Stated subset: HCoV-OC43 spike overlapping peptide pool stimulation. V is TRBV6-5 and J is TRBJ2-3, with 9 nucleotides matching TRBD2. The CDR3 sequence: CASSHLAGNTDTQYF. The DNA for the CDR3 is TGTGCCAGCAGTCACCTAGCGGGGAACACAGATACGCAGTATTTT.